This note documents a single T cell receptor beta chain sequence. This specimen comes from a study of T-cell memory formation after mild COVID-19. One entry per CDR3 protein, called by TCRdb with MiXCR from the 5' RACE reads. The table records 560,000 or so distinct CDR3 sequences, 15% to 20% of them present only once. The CDR3 length is 16 residues. The V gene's germline CDR1 is SEHNR and CDR2 FQNEAQ (reference sequence). V was shortened by 3 bases and J by 4 bases, with 17 bases between the two germline ends. The specimen was PBMCs or a T cell subset sorted from them (not recorded which). The source is an adult woman who had mild COVID-19 (a few samples of this study predate the infection). Cell type and time point are not known. V and J are TRBV7-9 and TRBJ2-3; weak D call: TRBD1 (6 bases). The CDR3 region is CASSFNRDTRSDTQYF. CDR3 in DNA: TGTGCCAGCAGCTTCAACCGGGACACCCGTTCAGATACGCAGTATTTT. The full variable domain, rest sourced from reference TRBV7-9 and TRBJ2-3, is DTGVSQNPRHKITKRGQNVTFRCDPISEHNRLYWYRQTLGQGPEFLTYFQNEAQLEKSRLLSDRFSAERPKGSFSTLEIQRTEQGDSAMYLCASSFNRDTRSDTQYFGPGTRLTVL.